This T cell receptor (beta chain) was captured by sequencing in a study of blood T cells in healthy people across ages (dated by TCRdb to 2015 to 2017). About the investigation overall: In model experiments, template switching captured roughly one uniquely barcoded TCR beta cDNA molecule for every two T cells. Four age groups were formed from the donors: young (average about 16 years), middle-aged (approximately 40), aged (over 55) and long-lived (roughly 81). The study analyzed two additional independent replicas of 1 million unique cDNA reads from the same blood draw for two donors, one aged 18 to 30 and one aged 80 or older. The study measured age-related changes in TCR beta repertoire diversity using deep sequencing normalized with unique cDNA molecular identifiers. Broader findings and caveats from the paper: Observed TCR beta diversity per million T cells fell roughly linearly with age, and a significant reduction was already apparent by age roughly 40. Estimates of total diversity based on one million sequenced T cells were considered lower bounds and underestimates. Observed TCR beta diversity correlated strongly with the percentage of naive T cells measured by flow cytometry. Because donor CMV infection status was unknown, age-related changes in expanded clonotypes were potentially confounded. Bulk unsorted PBMC profiling prevented conclusive comparison of naive and antigen-experienced compartments. Compared with the aged group, the long-lived group had more naive CD4+ T cells, fewer expanded clones and increased TCR diversity, a pattern suggesting age selection.

Library construction relied on 5' RACE. The run used an Illumina HiSeq 2500. A second PCR of roughly 7 to 11 cycles was performed with a sample-barcoded 5' primer and a J-beta primer mix. A unique molecular identifier was introduced onto each TCR beta cDNA molecule by a template-switch 5' adaptor carrying 12 random nucleotides. Each sample yielded at least 2.5 million CDR3-containing paired-end reads. First-strand cDNA was synthesized from all RNA with the Mint cDNA synthesis kit, primed by a TRBC-specific oligonucleotide. Following uracil-DNA glycosylase treatment, all cDNA underwent a first 18-cycle PCR with the universal primers M1SS and BC2_uni_R. Per the source publication's procedure: For normalization, 1 million high-quality reads were randomly selected from each sample, with every read carrying a distinct molecular identifier. Instead of being binned into consensus sequences, reads with shared molecular identifiers were discarded. MiTCR, run with a Q25 quality threshold and the strictest error-elimination algorithm, handled CDR3 identification, clonotype clustering and error correction. A nonparametric unseen species model with Euler transformation was used to estimate a lower bound on total TCR beta diversity. TCRdb's own reprocessing of the public reads used fastp at Q25 and MiXCR and kept productive beta chains. Every entry covers one CDR3 protein and lists the most common genes and DNA from its rows. The V and J calls shown here were made by TCRdb, not taken from the authors' results. This sample lists more than 500,000 distinct CDR3 sequences; about 27% were detected once. The ten largest clones represent over 3.5% of the sample.

V loses 4 bases of germline sequence and J loses 0 bases, and the interval between the two ends is 18 bases. The CDR3 measures 17 amino acids from cysteine to phenylalanine. Only the CDR3 DNA stays, 51 bases, in frame from base 1. The germline V gene supplies CDR1 SGHRS and CDR2 YFSETQ. This clonotype showed up just a few times. There is no known antigen for this receptor. No much larger clonotype is one base removed from it; base qualities were not supplied. Donors were around 37 systemically healthy Caucasian individuals from Russia aged roughly 6 to 90 years. Each donor gave about 10 milliliters of peripheral blood, drawn into EDTA-treated Vacutainer tubes. Ficoll-Paque density-gradient centrifugation was used to isolate PBMCs, with at least 7 million obtained per sample. Total RNA was extracted from PBMCs with Trizol reagent, with at least 5.5 micrograms obtained per sample. For every donor, an aliquot of PBMCs went through flow cytometry to measure the percentages of naive CD45RAhigh/CD27high T cells.

This sample was shared with a second study, whose subject was T cells of mothers and their children. Taken from the second paper: The donors were nine systemically healthy Caucasian individuals, made up of three mothers and their six children. cDNA synthesis used all of the extracted RNA, with approximately 1.6 ug of RNA in each 15 ul reaction. In the second PCR, the M1S primer introduced both the sample barcodes and 2-4 random nucleotides. Over 8.5 million TCR beta CDR3 reads were obtained for each mother, and around 2.7 million reads were obtained for each child. Thymic selection similarly shapes TCR recombination output in related and unrelated pairs, with minor effect from inherited differences. Normalized repertoire overlap was always found to be slightly, but never significantly, higher in related mother-child pairs than in unrelated mother-child pairs. No persistent microchimeric T cell clones were found, with a detection sensitivity of around 100 clones per million clonotypes. Deep NGS was used in the study to compare the TCR beta repertoires of mothers and children and to look for features that separate related mother-child pairs from unrelated individuals. Mothers averaged roughly 40 +/- 4 years of age and children averaged approximately 11 +/- 4 years. After adapters were ligated using NEBNext reagents, the libraries underwent 100+100 nt paired-end sequencing on an Illumina HiSeq 2000. Mother and child libraries were prepared a month apart and sequenced in separate runs to prevent cross-contamination. For each donor, between about 450,000 and 2,300,000 distinct TCR beta clonotypes were identified. Naive TCR beta clonotypes were estimated from low-frequency clonotypes matched to each donor's FACS-determined naive share, without sorting.

Sequencing was carried out using blood. The chain employs TRBV5-1 and TRBJ2-3, with no confident D gene call. The origin of this receptor is a boy aged 2 to 10 in good health. The DNA sequence is as follows: TGCGCCAGCAGCCCCGAAGTGGGGATAACTAGCACAGATACGCAGTATTTT. Its protein reads: CASSPEVGITSTDTQYF.